This paragraph covers one T cell receptor beta chain sequence. The entry originates in a study of blood T cell repertoires in COVID-19. Study at large: Sites in the United States, Italy and Spain provided acute and convalescent COVID-19 samples.

Trimming stripped 5 bases from V and 6 bases from J, with 14 bases between. Germline V lookup: CDR1 SGHVS, CDR2 FQNEAQ. CDR3 length: 14 residues. Per the original methods: By means of reference gene primer amplification, nucleated cell counts were estimated. Repertoires were generated with immunoSEQ multiplex PCR, while TCRdb's copy carries only in-frame clones and drops some. The V and J calls and clone size are taken from that table; D and trimming were inferred from the DNA. The repertoire holds over 100,000 clones, 75% to 85% seen once, with less than 8% in the top ten. Sequences were obtained from peripheral blood. This rearrangement joins TRBV7-8 to TRBJ2-1; D might be TRBD1 (6 bases). The origin of this receptor is a man between 65 and 85 years old with acute or convalescent COVID-19. The CDR3 loop reads CASSPRARGNEQFF. The CDR3 DNA is TGTGCCAGCAGCCCACGAGCCAGGGGCAATGAGCAGTTCTTC. The whole variable domain, filled in from reference TRBV7-8 and TRBJ2-1, reads GAGVSQSPRYKVAKRGQDVALRCDPISGHVSLFWYQQALGQGPEFLTYFQNEAQLDKSGLPSDRFFAERPEGSVSTLKIQRTQQEDSAVYLCASSPRARGNEQFFGPGTRLTVL.